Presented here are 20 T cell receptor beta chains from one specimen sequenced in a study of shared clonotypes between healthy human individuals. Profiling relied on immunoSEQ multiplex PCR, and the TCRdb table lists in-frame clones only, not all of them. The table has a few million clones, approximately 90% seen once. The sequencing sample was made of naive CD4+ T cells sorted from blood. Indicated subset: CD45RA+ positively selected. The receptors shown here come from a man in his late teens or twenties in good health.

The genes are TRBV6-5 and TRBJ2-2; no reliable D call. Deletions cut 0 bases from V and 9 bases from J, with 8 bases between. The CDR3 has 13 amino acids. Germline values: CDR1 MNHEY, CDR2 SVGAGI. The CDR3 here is CASSYSILRELFF. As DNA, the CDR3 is TGTGCCAGCAGTTACTCGATTCTCCGGGAGCTGTTTTTT.

The CDR3 region has the DNA TGTGCCAGCAGTTTAACAGGGGCAGGGGGTGAAAAACTGTTTTTT. Translating gives CASSLTGAGGEKLFF. This sequence joins TRBV2 and TRBJ1-4, with 7 bases that match TRBD1. This CDR3 comprises 15 residues. Germline V lookup: CDR1 SNHLY, CDR2 FYNNEI. The trim removed 5 bases at V and 7 bases at J, leaving 10 bases unmatched.

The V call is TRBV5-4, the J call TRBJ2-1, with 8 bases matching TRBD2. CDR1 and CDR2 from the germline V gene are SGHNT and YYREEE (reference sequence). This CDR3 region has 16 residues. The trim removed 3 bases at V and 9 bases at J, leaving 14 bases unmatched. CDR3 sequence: CASSSATSAPGGEQFF. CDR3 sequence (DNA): TGTGCCAGCAGCTCGGCGACTAGCGCCCCGGGTGGTGAGCAGTTCTTC. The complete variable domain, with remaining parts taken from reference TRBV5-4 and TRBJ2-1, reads ETGVTQSPTHLIKTRGQQVTLRCSSQSGHNTVSWYQQALGQGPQFIFQYYREEENGRGNFPPRFSGLQFPNYSSELNVNALELDDSALYLCASSSATSAPGGEQFFGPGTRLTVL.

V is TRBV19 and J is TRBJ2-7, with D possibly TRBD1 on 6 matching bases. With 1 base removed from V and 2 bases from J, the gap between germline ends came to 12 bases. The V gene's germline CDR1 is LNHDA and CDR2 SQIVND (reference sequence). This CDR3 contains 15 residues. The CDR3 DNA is TGTGCCAGTAGTATAGGTGGGACACCGACCTACGAGCAGTACTTC. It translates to CASSIGGTPTYEQYF.

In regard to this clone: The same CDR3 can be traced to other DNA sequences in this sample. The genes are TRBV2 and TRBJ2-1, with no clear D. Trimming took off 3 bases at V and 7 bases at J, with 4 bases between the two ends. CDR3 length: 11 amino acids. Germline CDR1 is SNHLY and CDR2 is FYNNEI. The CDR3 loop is CASSEENEQFF. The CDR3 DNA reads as TGTGCCAGCAGTGAGGAAAATGAGCAGTTCTTC. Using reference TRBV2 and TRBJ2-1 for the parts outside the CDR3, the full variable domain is EPEVTQTPSHQVTQMGQEVILRCVPISNHLYFYWYRQILGQKVEFLVSFYNNEISEKSEIFDDQFSVERPDGSNFTLKIRSTKLEDSAMYFCASSEENEQFFGPGTRLTVL.

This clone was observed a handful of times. CDR3 DNA sequence: TGTGCCATCAGTGAGTCGCCCTTCACCGGGGAGCTGTTTTTT. Translating gives CAISESPFTGELFF. The chain employs TRBV10-3 and TRBJ2-2; D is unresolved. In germline, CDR1 is ENHRY, CDR2 SYGVKD. V shed 0 bases and J shed 4 bases, with 6 bases lying between them. CDR3 length: 14 amino acids.

The CDR3 DNA reads as TGTGCCAGCTCACCGGGGACTAGCGCCCTCCCATCACAAGAGACCCAGTACTTC. Translation: CASSPGTSALPSQETQYF. This rearrangement joins TRBV18 to TRBJ2-5; 10 bases are a match to TRBD2. The CDR3 sequence is 18 residues long. Germline CDR1 is KGHSH and CDR2 is LQKENI. V gave up 3 bases and J gave up 2 bases; unmatched junction bases: 12.

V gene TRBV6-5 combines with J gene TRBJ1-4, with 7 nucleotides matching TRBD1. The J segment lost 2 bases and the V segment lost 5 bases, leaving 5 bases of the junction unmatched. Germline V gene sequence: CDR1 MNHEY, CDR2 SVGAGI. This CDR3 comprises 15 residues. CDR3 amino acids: CASSVSTGTNEKLFF. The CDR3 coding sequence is TGTGCCAGCAGTGTCTCGACAGGGACTAATGAAAAACTGTTTTTT.

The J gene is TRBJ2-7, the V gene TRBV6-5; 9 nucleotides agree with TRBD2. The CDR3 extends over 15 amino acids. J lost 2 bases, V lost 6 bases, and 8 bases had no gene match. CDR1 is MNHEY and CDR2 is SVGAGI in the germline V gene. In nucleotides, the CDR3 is TGTGCCAGCAGCCCTGAGGGACTAGCACCCTACGAGCAGTACTTC. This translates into CASSPEGLAPYEQYF.

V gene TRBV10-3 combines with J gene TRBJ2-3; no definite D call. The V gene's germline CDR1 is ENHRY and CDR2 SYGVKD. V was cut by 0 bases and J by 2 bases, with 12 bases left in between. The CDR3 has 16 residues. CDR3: CAISESQGRTTDTQYF. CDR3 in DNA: TGTGCCATCAGTGAGTCGCAAGGACGGACCACAGATACGCAGTATTTT.

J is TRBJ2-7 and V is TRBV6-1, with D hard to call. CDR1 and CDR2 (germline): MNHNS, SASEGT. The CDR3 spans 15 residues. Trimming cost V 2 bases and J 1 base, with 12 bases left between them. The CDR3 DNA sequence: TGTGCCAGCAGTGAATTACACAGTCCTTCCTACGAGCAGTACTTC. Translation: CASSELHSPSYEQYF.

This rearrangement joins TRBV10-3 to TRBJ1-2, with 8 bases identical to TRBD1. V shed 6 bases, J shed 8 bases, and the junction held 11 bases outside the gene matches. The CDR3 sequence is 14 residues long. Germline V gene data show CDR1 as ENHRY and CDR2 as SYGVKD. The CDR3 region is CAISGQGALVGYTF. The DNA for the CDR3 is TGTGCCATCAGCGGCCAGGGGGCCTTGGTAGGCTACACCTTC.

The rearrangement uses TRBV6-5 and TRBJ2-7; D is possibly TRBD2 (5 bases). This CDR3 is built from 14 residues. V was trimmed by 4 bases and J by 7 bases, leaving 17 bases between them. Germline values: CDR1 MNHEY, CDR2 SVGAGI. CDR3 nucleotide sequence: TGTGCCAGCAGTTTCCTCCAAGGGCCGGGGGAGCAGTACTTC. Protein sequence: CASSFLQGPGEQYF.

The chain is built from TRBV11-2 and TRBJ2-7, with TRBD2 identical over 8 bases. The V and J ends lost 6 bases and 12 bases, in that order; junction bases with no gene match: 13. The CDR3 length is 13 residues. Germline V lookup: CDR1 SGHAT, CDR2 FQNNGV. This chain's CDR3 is CASSQEASGRRYF. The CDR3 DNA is TGTGCCAGCAGTCAAGAGGCCAGCGGGAGACGGTACTTC. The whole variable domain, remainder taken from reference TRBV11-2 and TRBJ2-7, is EAGVAQSPRYKIIEKRQSVAFWCNPISGHATLYWYQQILGQGPKLLIQFQNNGVVDDSQLPKDRFSAERLKGVDSTLKIQPAKLEDSAVYLCASSQEASGRRYFGPGTRLTVT.

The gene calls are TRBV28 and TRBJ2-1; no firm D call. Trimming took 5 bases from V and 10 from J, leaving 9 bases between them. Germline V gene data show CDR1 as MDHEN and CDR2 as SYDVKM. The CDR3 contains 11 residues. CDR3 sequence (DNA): TGTGCCAGCAGTATCACCTCCGAGCAGTTCTTC. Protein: CASSITSEQFF.

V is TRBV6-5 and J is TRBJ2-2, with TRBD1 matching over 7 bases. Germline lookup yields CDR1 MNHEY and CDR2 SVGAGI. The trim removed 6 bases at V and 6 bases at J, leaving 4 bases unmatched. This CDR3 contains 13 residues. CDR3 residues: CASRTTGPGELFF. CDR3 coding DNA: TGTGCCAGCAGAACGACAGGGCCCGGGGAGCTGTTTTTT.

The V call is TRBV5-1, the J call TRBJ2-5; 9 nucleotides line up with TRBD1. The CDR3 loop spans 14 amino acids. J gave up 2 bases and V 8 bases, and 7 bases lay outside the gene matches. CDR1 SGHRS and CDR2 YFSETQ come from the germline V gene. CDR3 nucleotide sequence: TGCGCCAGGAGCACAGGGGGCCGGCAAGAGACCCAGTACTTC. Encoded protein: CARSTGGRQETQYF.

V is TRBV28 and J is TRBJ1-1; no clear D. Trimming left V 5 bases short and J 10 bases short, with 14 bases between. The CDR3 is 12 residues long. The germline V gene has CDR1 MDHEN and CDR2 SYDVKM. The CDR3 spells CASSMTTEVAFF. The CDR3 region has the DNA TGTGCCAGCAGTATGACAACGGAGGTAGCTTTCTTT.

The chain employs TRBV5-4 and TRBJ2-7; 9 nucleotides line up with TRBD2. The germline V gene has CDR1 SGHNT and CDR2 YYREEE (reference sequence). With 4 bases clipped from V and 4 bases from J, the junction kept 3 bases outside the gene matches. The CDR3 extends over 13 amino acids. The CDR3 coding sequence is TGTGCCAGCAGCGTAGCGGGAGTATACGAGCAGTACTTC. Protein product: CASSVAGVYEQYF.

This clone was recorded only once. CDR3 residues: CASRSDRANTGELFF. CDR3 DNA: TGTGCCAGCAGAAGCGACAGGGCTAACACCGGGGAGCTGTTTTTT. This sequence joins TRBV6-5 and TRBJ2-2, with TRBD1 matching 7 bases. Germline V gives CDR1 MNHEY, CDR2 SVGAGI. Trimming cost V 6 bases and J 2 bases; bases outside gene matches: 6. The CDR3 totals 15 residues.